This T cell receptor beta chain was retrieved from a study of graft-versus-host responses after intestinal transplantation. Turning to the study itself: Each of the recipients got a multivisceral, liver-intestinal, or isolated intestinal transplant.

The CDR3 contains 16 residues. Germline CDR1 reads MNHNS; CDR2 reads SASEGT. J lost 6 bases, V lost 4 bases, and 6 bases had no gene match. Clones were sequenced by immunoSEQ multiplex PCR, and TCRdb holds only the in-frame ones, with some missing. The sample has 35,000 to 45,000 clones, about 95% seen once; the top ten hold more than 0.2%. Worth noting for this clone: What it binds is not known.

The chain joins TRBV6-1 to TRBJ2-2; 12 bases match TRBD2. This material consisted of unstimulated CD8+ T cells sorted from spleen or lymph node cells, taken before transplant. The source is a human donor who was the organ donor for an intestinal transplant. The CDR3 here is CASSASGGVLAGELFF. In nucleotides, the CDR3 is TGTGCCAGCAGTGCTAGCGGGGGGGTGCTTGCCGGGGAGCTGTTTTTT.